This passage covers 23 T cell receptor beta chains from one sample sequenced in a study of blood T cell repertoires in COVID-19. Profiling relied on immunoSEQ multiplex PCR, and the TCRdb table lists in-frame clones only, not all of them. The profile shows around 280,000 clones, 88% of them singletons. Source material: peripheral blood. The receptor source for this set is a woman aged 25 to 39 with COVID-19, enrolled during active disease.

This chain joins TRBV28 and TRBJ2-1; 8 nucleotides line up with TRBD2. Germline trimming cut 5 bases from V and 10 bases from J; bases unmatched to any gene: 10. This CDR3 spans 14 amino acids. Germline V gene data show CDR1 as MDHEN and CDR2 as SYDVKM. CDR3: CASSVEAGVREQFF. CDR3 coding DNA: TGTGCCAGCAGTGTTGAAGCGGGAGTAAGGGAGCAGTTCTTC.

The rearrangement uses TRBV10-3 and TRBJ1-2, with TRBD1 identical over 7 bases. CDR3 length: 15 residues. With 0 bases clipped from V and 3 bases from J, the junction kept 4 bases outside the gene matches. Germline lookup yields CDR1 ENHRY and CDR2 SYGVKD. CDR3: CAISESRQGDYGYTF. CDR3 DNA sequence: TGTGCCATCAGTGAGTCGCGACAGGGCGACTATGGCTACACCTTC.

The V and J genes are TRBV14 and TRBJ2-7; TRBD1 agrees at 10 bases. J was trimmed by 2 bases and V by 2 bases; bases with no gene match: 3. Germline CDR1 reads SGHDN; CDR2 reads FVKESK. This CDR3 region has 15 residues. As DNA, the CDR3 is TGTGCCAGCAGCCAACGGACAGGGGGACCCTACGAGCAGTACTTC. This sequence encodes CASSQRTGGPYEQYF.

The chain couples TRBV5-4 to TRBJ2-3; 8 nucleotides match TRBD1. The germline CDR1 and CDR2 sequences are SGHNT and YYREEE (reference sequence). CDR3 length: 16 amino acids. With 1 base clipped from V and 4 bases from J, the junction kept 8 bases outside the gene matches. Written as DNA, the CDR3 is TGTGCCAGCAGCTTGATGGTTGACAGGGGATCAGATACGCAGTATTTT. The encoded protein is CASSLMVDRGSDTQYF.

The chain uses TRBV18 and TRBJ1-1; the D is unclear. Deletions cut 2 bases from V and 1 base from J, with 8 bases between. Per the germline V gene, CDR1 is KGHSH and CDR2 is LQKENI. CDR3 length equals 14 residues. The CDR3 protein is CASSPRETNTEAFF. Written as DNA, the CDR3 is TGTGCCAGCTCACCAAGAGAAACGAACACTGAAGCTTTCTTT.

The V and J genes are TRBV7-2 and TRBJ2-1, with 10 nucleotides matching TRBD2. Germline CDR1 reads SGHTA; CDR2 reads FQGNSA. Trimming at V came to 1 base and at J to 4 bases, leaving 4 bases not matched to a gene. CDR3 length equals 16 residues. In DNA, the CDR3 is TGTGCCAGCAGCTTAGTACTAGCGGGATTTTACAATGAGCAGTTCTTC. Protein product: CASSLVLAGFYNEQFF.

The V gene is TRBV2, the J gene TRBJ2-3, with TRBD1 matching over 7 bases. J gave up 2 bases and V 5 bases, and 7 bases lay outside the gene matches. The CDR3 length is 15 residues. Germline V gene data show CDR1 as SNHLY and CDR2 as FYNNEI. CDR3 sequence: CASSFQGDVTDTQYF. The CDR3 region has the DNA TGTGCCAGCAGTTTTCAGGGGGATGTCACAGATACGCAGTATTTT.

V and J are TRBV4-1 and TRBJ2-7; D call uncertain. The CDR3 sequence is 14 residues long. V lost 0 bases and J lost 3, with 9 bases in between. From germline, CDR1 is MGHRA and CDR2 YSYEKL. CDR3 loop: CASSQEGSHYEQYF. Written as DNA, the CDR3 is TGCGCCAGCAGCCAAGAAGGTAGCCACTACGAGCAGTACTTC.

The J gene is TRBJ2-7, the V gene TRBV18; weak D call: TRBD1 (5 bases). The CDR3 runs 14 residues. CDR1 and CDR2 (germline): KGHSH, LQKENI. With 3 bases removed from V and 1 base from J, the gap between germline ends came to 10 bases. The CDR3 bases are TGTGCCAGCTCACCGATTCCAGGGTCCTACGAGCAGTACTTC. The encoded protein is CASSPIPGSYEQYF.

The V gene is TRBV29-1, the J gene TRBJ1-5; tentatively, D is TRBD1 (6 bases). The CDR3 sequence is 13 residues long. V was pared by 5 bases and J by 7 bases, with 15 bases between. Germline values: CDR1 SQVTM, CDR2 ANQGSEA. The CDR3 DNA follows: TGCAGCGTTTCGGCAGGGGCTGGCCAGCCCCAGCATTTT. Translated, it gives CSVSAGAGQPQHF.

The chain recombines TRBV6-5 with TRBJ2-5, with D possibly matching TRBD1 (5 bases). V lost 5 bases, J lost 1 base, and 14 bases lay in between. The CDR3 length is 15 residues. Germline V CDR1 and CDR2: MNHEY, SVGAGI. The CDR3 protein is CASSRIGHSQETQYF. The CDR3 DNA follows: TGTGCCAGCAGTCGAATTGGACATTCCCAAGAGACCCAGTACTTC.

The chain combines TRBV20-1 with TRBJ1-2; the D is unclear. This CDR3 comprises 11 residues. The V gene's germline CDR1 is DFQATT and CDR2 SNEGSKA (reference sequence). V lost 6 bases to trimming and J lost 10 bases, with 15 bases between them. The CDR3 DNA is TGCAGTGCCACGACGGGGAGGCTCTACACCTTC. Amino acids: CSATTGRLYTF.

This clone was detected a few times. V and J are TRBV5-1 and TRBJ2-5; a weak D match, TRBD1 (5 bases). This CDR3 is 15 amino acids long. Germline-derived CDR1 and CDR2 are SGHRS and YFSETQ. V lost 5 bases, J lost 2 bases, and 16 bases lay in between. The CDR3 DNA reads as TGCGCCAGCAGTTGGACATGGTCTCCACAAGAGACCCAGTACTTC. This encodes CASSWTWSPQETQYF. The whole variable domain, filled in from reference TRBV5-1 and TRBJ2-5, reads KAGVTQTPRYLIKTRGQQVTLSCSPISGHRSVSWYQQTPGQGLQFLFEYFSETQRNKGNFPGRFSGRQFSNSRSEMNVSTLELGDSALYLCASSWTWSPQETQYFGPGTRLLVL.

The V call is TRBV10-3, the J call TRBJ2-4; possibly TRBD2 for D (6 bases). This CDR3 is 17 amino acids long. Germline CDR1 reads ENHRY; CDR2 reads SYGVKD. The V end was cut by 3 bases, the J end by 0 bases, with 15 bases between. The CDR3, as DNA: TGTGCCATCAGTGAAATAGGGACTGTCTCAGCCAAAAACATTCAGTACTTC. Amino acid sequence: CAISEIGTVSAKNIQYF.

V is TRBV7-9 and J is TRBJ2-7; possible D gene TRBD1, 6 bases. This CDR3 region has 14 residues. Germline assignment: CDR1 SEHNR and CDR2 FQNEAQ (reference sequence). V was pared by 6 bases and J by 4 bases, with 16 bases between. The chain's CDR3 is CASSSFRGRYEQYF. The CDR3 region has the DNA TGTGCCAGCAGTTCTTTCAGGGGTAGATACGAGCAGTACTTC.

The V call is TRBV4-2, the J call TRBJ2-7; a weak D match, TRBD2 (6 bases). The CDR3 has 14 residues. Deletions cut 1 base from V and 4 bases from J, with 11 bases between. From germline, CDR1 is LGHNA and CDR2 YNFKEQ. CDR3 region: CASSQGLGGYEQYF. For the CDR3, the DNA is TGTGCCAGCAGCCAAGGCCTTGGGGGGTACGAGCAGTACTTC.

This clone was detected once. The chain employs TRBV7-3 and TRBJ2-4; 8 bases line up with TRBD1. This CDR3 is built from 14 residues. After removal of 5 bases from V and 6 bases from J, the junction contained 6 bases not matched to a gene. Germline V gives CDR1 SGHTA, CDR2 FQGTGA. DNA for the CDR3: TGTGCCAGCAGCCCAACAGGGGGTCTAAACATTCAGTACTTC. This gives the protein CASSPTGGLNIQYF.

The V call is TRBV29-1, the J call TRBJ2-1, with 8 bases identical to TRBD2. V shed 3 bases and J 10 bases; nucleotides not matched to a gene: 11. Germline CDR1 is SQVTM and CDR2 is ANQGSEA. CDR3 length equals 14 residues. The chain's CDR3 is CSVDWTSLQSEQFF. For the CDR3, the DNA is TGCAGCGTTGATTGGACTAGCCTCCAGAGCGAGCAGTTCTTC.

The chain joins TRBV10-2 to TRBJ2-3, with 10 bases identical to TRBD2. Germline assignment: CDR1 WSHSY and CDR2 SAAADI. V lost 3 bases and J lost 4; bases outside the gene matches: 4. The CDR3 runs 15 residues. Here the CDR3 reads CASSEAGGLPDTQYF. CDR3 coding DNA: TGCGCCAGCAGTGAAGCGGGAGGGCTTCCAGATACGCAGTATTTT.

The CDR3 DNA reads TGTGCCAGCAGCAGACAGGGAATTATCAACGAGCAGTACTTC. Residues: CASSRQGIINEQYF. The chain carries TRBV5-4 and TRBJ2-7; TRBD1 matches 7 bases. This CDR3 spans 14 amino acids. Germline CDR1 is SGHNT and CDR2 is YYREEE (reference sequence). The ends lost 4 bases at V and 5 bases at J; junction bases unmatched: 9.

This clone was recorded once. The chain employs TRBV19 and TRBJ2-5, with 8 positions matching TRBD1. The CDR3 sequence is 13 residues long. The J segment lost 5 bases and the V segment lost 5 bases, leaving 4 bases of the junction unmatched. CDR1 and CDR2 from the germline V gene are LNHDA and SQIVND (reference sequence). The CDR3 reads CASSQGARETQYF. CDR3 in DNA: TGTGCCAGTAGTCAGGGGGCGCGGGAGACCCAGTACTTC.

The J gene is TRBJ1-4, the V gene TRBV2, with TRBD1 matching 7 bases. CDR1 is SNHLY, CDR2 FYNNEI, per germline. With 7 bases clipped from V and 4 bases from J, the junction kept 6 bases outside the gene matches. CDR3 length: 14 residues. CDR3 bases: TGTGCCAGCACCCTGACAGGGCTTAATGAAAAACTGTTTTTT. Its translation is CASTLTGLNEKLFF.

V gene TRBV30 combines with J gene TRBJ1-3, with 9 bases fitting TRBD1. The V gene's germline CDR1 is GTSNPN and CDR2 SVGIG (reference sequence). This CDR3 has 18 residues. V shed 2 bases, J shed 4 bases, and the junction held 15 bases outside the gene matches. CDR3 amino acids: CAWSPRDRVVSEGNTIYF. CDR3 nucleotide sequence: TGTGCCTGGAGTCCCCGGGACAGGGTCGTTTCGGAGGGAAACACCATATATTTT.